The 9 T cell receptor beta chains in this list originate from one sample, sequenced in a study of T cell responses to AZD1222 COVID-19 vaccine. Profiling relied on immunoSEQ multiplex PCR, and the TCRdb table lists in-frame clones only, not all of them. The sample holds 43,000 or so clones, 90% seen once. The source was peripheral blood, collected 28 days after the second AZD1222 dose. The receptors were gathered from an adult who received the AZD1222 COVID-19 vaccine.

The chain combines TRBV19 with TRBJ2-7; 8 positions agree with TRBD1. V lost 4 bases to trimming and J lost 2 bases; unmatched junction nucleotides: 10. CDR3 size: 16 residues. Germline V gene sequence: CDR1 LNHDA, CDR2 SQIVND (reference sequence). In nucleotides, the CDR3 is TGTGCCAGTAGTACCCCGACAGGGGTGGGTGCCTACGAGCAGTACTTC. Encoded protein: CASSTPTGVGAYEQYF.

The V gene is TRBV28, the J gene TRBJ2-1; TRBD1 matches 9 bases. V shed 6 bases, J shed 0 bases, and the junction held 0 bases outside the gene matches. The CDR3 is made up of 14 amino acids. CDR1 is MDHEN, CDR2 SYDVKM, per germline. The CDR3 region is CASRQGASYNEQFF. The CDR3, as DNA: TGTGCCAGCAGACAGGGGGCCTCCTACAATGAGCAGTTCTTC.

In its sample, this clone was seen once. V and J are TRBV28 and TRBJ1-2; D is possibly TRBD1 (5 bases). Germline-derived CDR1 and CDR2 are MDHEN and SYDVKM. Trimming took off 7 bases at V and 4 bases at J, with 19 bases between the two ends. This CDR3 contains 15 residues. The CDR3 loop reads CASNLLLGGGYGYTF. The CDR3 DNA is TGTGCCAGCAACCTGCTCCTGGGGGGTGGCTATGGCTACACCTTC.

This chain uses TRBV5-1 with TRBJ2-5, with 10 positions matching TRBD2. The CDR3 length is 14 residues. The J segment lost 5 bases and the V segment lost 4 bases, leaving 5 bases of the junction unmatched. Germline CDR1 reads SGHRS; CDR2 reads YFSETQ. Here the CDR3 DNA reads TGCGCCAGCAGCCCAACTAGCGGGGCTGAGACCCAGTACTTC. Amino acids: CASSPTSGAETQYF.

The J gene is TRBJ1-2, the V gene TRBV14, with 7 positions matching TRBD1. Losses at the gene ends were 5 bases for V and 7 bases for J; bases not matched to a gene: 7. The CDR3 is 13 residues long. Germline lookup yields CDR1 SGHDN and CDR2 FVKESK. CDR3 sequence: CASSSDRAGGYTF. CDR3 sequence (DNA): TGTGCCAGCAGCTCAGACAGGGCCGGTGGCTACACCTTC.

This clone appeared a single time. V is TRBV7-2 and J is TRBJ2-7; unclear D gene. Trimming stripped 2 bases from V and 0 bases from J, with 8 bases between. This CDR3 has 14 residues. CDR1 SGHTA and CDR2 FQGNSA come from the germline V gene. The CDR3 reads CASSLLSVSYEQYF. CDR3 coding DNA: TGTGCCAGCAGCTTATTGTCAGTCTCCTACGAGCAGTACTTC.

The CDR3 sequence is CASSWTSGGYNEQFF. In DNA form, the CDR3 reads TGTGCCAGCAGCTGGACTAGCGGGGGTTACAATGAGCAGTTCTTC. The V and J genes are TRBV9 and TRBJ2-1; TRBD2 aligns across 13 bases. The trim removed 4 bases at V and 4 bases at J, leaving 2 bases unmatched. The CDR3 is 15 amino acids. The germline gives CDR1 SGDLS, CDR2 YYNGEE.

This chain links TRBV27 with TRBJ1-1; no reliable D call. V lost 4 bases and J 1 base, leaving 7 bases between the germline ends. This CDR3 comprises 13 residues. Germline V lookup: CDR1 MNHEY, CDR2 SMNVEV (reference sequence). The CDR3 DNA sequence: TGTGCCAGCAGTTGGACCACGAACACTGAAGCTTTCTTT. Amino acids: CASSWTTNTEAFF.

The CDR3 DNA sequence: TGCAGCGTTGGGGGGCATAGCAATCAGCCCCAGCATTTT. Encoded protein: CSVGGHSNQPQHF. The chain uses TRBV29-1 and TRBJ1-5; D is perhaps TRBD1 (6 bases). V gave up 4 bases and J gave up 0 bases, with 7 bases separating them. The CDR3 has 13 residues. CDR1 SQVTM and CDR2 ANQGSEA come from the germline V gene. Combining the CDR3 with reference TRBV29-1 and TRBJ1-5 gives the whole variable domain SAVISQKPSRDICQRGTSLTIQCQVDSQVTMMFWYRQQPGQSLTLIATANQGSEATYESGFVIDKFPISRPNLTFSTLTVSNMSPEDSSIYLCSVGGHSNQPQHFGDGTRLSIL.